A selection of T cell receptor beta chains follows, all from one sample in a study of blood T cells in healthy people across ages. TCRdb analysed the 5' RACE reads with MiXCR anew, one entry per CDR3 protein. Of about 500,000 distinct CDR3 sequences listed, 24% are singletons. These data also formed part of another study, on T cells of mothers and their children.

The sequenced material came from blood. The receptor source for this set is a boy aged 10-17 years in good health. Both conserved end residues are part of each CDR3. A D gene is named only where the DNA matches it firmly. Rows give clone size only sometimes, using once, few, many, or a class for an expanded clone.

V	length	J	D	size	CDR3	DNA
TRBV6-5	15	TRBJ2-7	TRBD1	NA	CASSQLQTGGYEQYF	TGTGCCAGCAGTCAGCTACAAACAGGGGGCTACGAGCAGTACTTC
TRBV28	16	TRBJ2-1	NA	NA	CASSTLGTASYNEQFF	TGTGCCAGCAGTACCCTAGGGACCGCGTCCTACAATGAGCAGTTCTTC
TRBV21-1	15	TRBJ2-1	NA	few	CASSTPSGREDEQFF	TGTGCCAGCAGTACACCTAGCGGGAGAGAGGATGAGCAGTTCTTC
TRBV9	15	TRBJ2-2	NA	few	CASSVGAGNTGELFF	TGTGCCAGCAGCGTAGGGGCAGGGAACACCGGGGAGCTGTTTTTT
TRBV25-1	15	TRBJ2-7	TRBD1	once	CASSEYRTGGDEQHF	TGTGCCAGCAGTGAATATAGGACAGGGGGGGACGAGCAGCACTTC
TRBV7-2	13	TRBJ1-1	NA	NA	CASSVPGCTEAFF	TGTGCCAGCAGCGTCCCTGGATGCACTGAAGCTTTCTTT
TRBV6-2/TRBV6-3	15	TRBJ2-1	TRBD2	few	CASSRTSGGDAEQFF	TGTGCCAGCAGTCGTACTAGCGGGGGGGATGCTGAGCAGTTCTTC
TRBV3-1	18	TRBJ2-2	TRBD2	NA	CASSQSGLAGANTGELFF	TGTGCCAGCAGCCAATCGGGACTAGCTGGGGCGAACACCGGGGAGCTGTTTTTT
TRBV6-5	15	TRBJ1-5	NA	NA	CASSYSRPSNQPQHF	TGTGCCAGCAGTTACTCGAGGCCTAGCAATCAGCCCCAGCATTTT
TRBV7-2	18	TRBJ2-1	TRBD2	NA	CASSLFIGAGVSYNEQFF	TGTGCCAGCAGCTTATTCATTGGGGCGGGGGTATCCTACAATGAGCAGTTCTTC
TRBV6-4	15	TRBJ2-3	NA	many	CASSDSTGATDTQYF	TGTGCCAGCAGTGACTCAACGGGAGCCACAGATACGCAGTATTTT
TRBV9	18	TRBJ2-3	NA	few	CASSVAPGTTAATDTQYF	TGTGCCAGCAGCGTTGCCCCCGGGACCACAGCGGCAACAGATACGCAGTATTTT
TRBV5-4	13	TRBJ2-5	NA	NA	CASTQEAERTQYF	TGTGCCAGCACCCAAGAGGCGGAGCGGACCCAGTACTTC
TRBV24-1	11	TRBJ2-3	NA	NA	CATSYLDTQYF	TGTGCCACCAGTTATTTGGATACGCAGTATTTT
TRBV7-2	15	TRBJ2-3	NA	NA	CASSFTGRGTDTQYF	TGTGCCAGCAGCTTTACGGGGCGGGGCACAGATACGCAGTATTTT
TRBV4-2	16	TRBJ2-7	NA	many	CASSQGVRSVVDEQYF	TGTGCCAGCAGCCAAGGGGTAAGGAGTGTCGTTGACGAGCAGTACTTC
TRBV6-2/TRBV6-3	17	TRBJ2-2	TRBD2	few	CASSSGLAVFNTGELFF	TGTGCCAGCAGTTCGGGACTAGCGGTTTTCAACACCGGGGAGCTGTTTTTT
TRBV29-1	19	TRBJ2-1	TRBD2	many	CSVEGTLAGGPVSYNEQFF	TGCAGCGTTGAAGGAACACTAGCGGGAGGGCCAGTCTCCTACAATGAGCAGTTCTTC
TRBV27	18	TRBJ1-6	TRBD1	NA	CASSFTTGGYGYNSPLHF	TGTGCCAGCAGTTTCACTACAGGGGGCTACGGCTATAATTCACCCCTCCACTTT
TRBV7-9	10	TRBJ1-2	NA	few	CASSLVQAAF	TGTGCCAGCAGCTTAGTACAGGCCGCCTTC
TRBV7-3	13	TRBJ2-1	NA	few	CASSLTRAGEQFF	TGTGCCAGCAGCTTAACTAGGGCGGGTGAGCAGTTCTTC
TRBV12-3/TRBV12-4	16	TRBJ1-2	NA	NA	CASSSDGLTNGYGYTF	TGTGCCAGCAGTTCCGACGGATTAACCAACGGCTATGGCTACACCTTC
TRBV9	15	TRBJ2-1	TRBD2	NA	CASSVGSGGANEQFF	TGTGCCAGCAGCGTAGGTAGCGGGGGGGCCAATGAGCAGTTCTTC
TRBV7-9	12	TRBJ1-2	NA	NA	CASSLATGGYTF	TGTGCCAGCAGCTTAGCAACGGGCGGCTACACCTTC
TRBV28	18	TRBJ2-1	NA	few	CASTPGKGMGGSYNEQFF	TGTGCCAGCACCCCGGGGAAAGGAATGGGGGGTTCCTACAATGAGCAGTTCTTC
TRBV28	15	TRBJ2-7	TRBD2	few	CASMGGTLSSYEQYF	TGTGCCAGCATGGGGGGGACTTTGAGCTCCTACGAGCAGTACTTC
TRBV7-2	16	TRBJ1-6	TRBD1	few	CASSLGGQGFNSPLHF	TGTGCCAGCAGCTTAGGGGGACAGGGCTTTAATTCACCCCTCCACTTT
TRBV28	13	TRBJ2-7	NA	many	CASSPSDGYEQYF	TGTGCCAGCAGTCCCTCGGACGGCTACGAGCAGTACTTC
TRBV20-1	13	TRBJ1-6	NA	NA	CSAFHRALGSLHF	TGCAGTGCATTTCACAGGGCTCTCGGGTCCCTCCACTTT
TRBV7-9	16	TRBJ2-5	TRBD2	once	CASSSSSGGLEETQYF	TGTGCCAGCAGCTCCTCTAGCGGGGGGCTAGAAGAGACCCAGTACTTC
TRBV7-2	16	TRBJ2-1	NA	once	CASSLSTGVNYNEQFF	TGTGCCAGCAGCTTATCTACCGGGGTTAATTACAATGAGCAGTTCTTC
TRBV30	12	TRBJ2-4	NA	NA	CAWKGAKNIQYF	TGTGCCTGGAAGGGGGCCAAAAACATTCAGTACTTC
TRBV12-3/TRBV12-4	14	TRBJ2-4	TRBD2	few	CASSLSQRGNIQYF	TGTGCCAGCAGTTTAAGCCAGCGGGGGAACATTCAGTACTTC
TRBV5-6	14	TRBJ2-2	TRBD1	few	CASSLSGGSGELFF	TGTGCCAGCAGCTTGTCAGGGGGCTCCGGGGAGCTGTTTTTT
TRBV13	14	TRBJ2-7	NA	NA	CASSPRAPRYEQYF	TGTGCCAGCAGCCCTAGGGCCCCTCGCTACGAGCAGTACTTC
TRBV5-5	13	TRBJ1-4	NA	NA	CASSSRAQGKLFF	TGTGCCAGCAGCTCCCGGGCCCAAGGGAAACTGTTTTTT
TRBV7-9	15	TRBJ1-4	TRBD1	few	CASSLWETGKEKLFF	TGTGCCAGCAGCTTATGGGAGACAGGGAAGGAAAAACTGTTTTTT
TRBV3-1	16	TRBJ1-6	NA	few	CASSQDLYPYNSPLHF	TGTGCTAGCAGCCAAGATCTTTATCCCTATAATTCACCCCTCCACTTT
TRBV9	16	TRBJ1-4	TRBD1	NA	CASSVSGGLTNEKLFF	TGTGCCAGCAGCGTATCAGGGGGGCTGACTAATGAAAAACTGTTTTTT
TRBV20-1	14	TRBJ2-7	NA	NA	CSARDDGQAYEQYF	TGCAGTGCTAGAGATGACGGGCAAGCCTACGAGCAGTACTTC
TRBV20-1	16	TRBJ2-3	TRBD2	NA	CSARDPSGRAADTQYF	TGCAGTGCTAGAGACCCTAGTGGGAGGGCCGCAGATACGCAGTATTTT